This T cell receptor beta chain was found in a study of blood T cell repertoires in COVID-19. Study as a whole: Italy, Spain and the United States were the sources of the convalescent and acute COVID-19 samples. The cDNA or gDNA used as material had been derived from T cells, B-cell-depleted T cells, or PBMCs.

Repertoires were generated with immunoSEQ multiplex PCR, while TCRdb's copy carries only in-frame clones and drops some. Of over 30,000 clones listed, approximately 88% are singletons. Germline-derived CDR1 and CDR2 are SGHNT and YYREEE (reference sequence). Trimming shortened V by 4 bases and J by 1 base, and 12 bases separated the two germline ends. The CDR3 is made up of 14 amino acids. The clonotype comes from a human donor in a cohort sampled during active COVID-19. The V call is TRBV5-4, the J call TRBJ2-7; possible D gene TRBD2, 6 bases. The sample comprised peripheral blood. CDR3 sequence reads: CASSPFGSSYEQYF. The DNA of the CDR3 is TGTGCCAGCAGCCCGTTCGGGAGTTCCTACGAGCAGTACTTC.